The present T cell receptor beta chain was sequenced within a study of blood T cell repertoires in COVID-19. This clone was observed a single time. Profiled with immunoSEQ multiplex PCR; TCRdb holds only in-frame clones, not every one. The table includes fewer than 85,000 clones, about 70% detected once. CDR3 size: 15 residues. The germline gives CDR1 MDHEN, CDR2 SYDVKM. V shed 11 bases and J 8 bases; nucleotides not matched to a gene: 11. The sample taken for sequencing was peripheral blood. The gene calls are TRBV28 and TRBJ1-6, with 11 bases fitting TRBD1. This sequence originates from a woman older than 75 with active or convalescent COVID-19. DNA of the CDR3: TGTGCCGGACGTAGGGACAGGGGGTCTCATTCACCCCTCCACTTT. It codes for CAGRRDRGSHSPLHF.